The clone carrying this TCR beta chain was seen only a few times. What it recognizes is unknown. The iRepertoire nested amplicon-rescue multiplex PCR amplified TCR alpha and beta CDR3s from RNA. Input was roughly 85-400 ng of tissue mRNA or PBMC total RNA. TCRdb reanalysed the multiplex PCR reads using MiXCR and keeps one entry per CDR3 protein. The repertoire consists of around 350,000 distinct CDR3 sequences, with around 38% occurring once and the leading ten covering more than 10%. The data belong to a study of glioma-infiltrating T cells. Study-level information: Low-grade gliomas were grade II; glioblastomas were grade IV at initial diagnosis. Overall study results and limits: Shared blood CDR3 signature motifs marked patients with low tissue-blood divergence.

The germline gives CDR1 KGHDR, CDR2 SFDVKD. J gave up 5 bases and V 3 bases, and 7 bases lay outside the gene matches. The CDR3 has 16 amino acids. The sample consisted of glioma tissue, nonneoplastic brain tissue, or PBMCs (not recorded which). The sequence came from a human donor with low-grade glioma or glioblastoma, undergoing nonglioma brain surgery, or in good health (not recorded which). The chain uses TRBV24-1 and TRBJ2-1; the match to TRBD2 covers 9 bases. The CDR3 here is CATSDPRLAANNEQFF. In nucleotides, the CDR3 is TGTGCCACCAGTGATCCCCGACTAGCGGCGAACAATGAGCAGTTCTTC.